A selection of T cell receptor beta chains follows, all from one sample in a study of blood T cell repertoires in COVID-19. TCRdb's table, derived via immunoSEQ multiplex PCR, lists solely in-frame clones and lacks some. The table records around 430,000 clones, around 88% of them present only once. The sample comprised peripheral blood. The origin of the receptors is a woman in her forties or fifties with COVID-19, enrolled during active disease. Each CDR3 is given with its conserved first and last residue. A D gene is named only where the DNA matches it firmly. Some rows have no size entry. The others give once, few or many, or a class for an expanded clone.

>NA|TRBJ1-5|TRBV28|NA
CATKRHLSNQPQHF
TGTGCCACCAAGAGACACCTTAGCAATCAGCCCCAGCATTTT
>NA|TRBJ1-1|TRBV5-1|NA
CASSLGGADEAFF
TGCGCCAGCAGCTTGGGTGGGGCTGATGAAGCTTTCTTT
>NA|TRBJ1-1|TRBV19|NA
CASSINPRFGGYTEAFF
TGTGCCAGTAGTATAAACCCTCGTTTTGGGGGCTACACTGAAGCTTTCTTT
>NA|TRBJ2-6|TRBV5-1|NA
CASSGGIGANVLTF
TGCGCCAGCAGTGGAGGAATTGGGGCCAACGTCCTGACTTTC
>TRBD2|TRBJ2-3|TRBV27|NA
CASSFVLAGGTDTQYF
TGTGCCAGCAGTTTTGTACTAGCGGGGGGAACAGATACGCAGTATTTT
>NA|TRBJ1-4|TRBV5-1|few
CASSYSGATNEKLFF
TGCGCCAGCAGCTATTCCGGAGCCACTAATGAAAAACTGTTTTTT
>TRBD1|TRBJ1-1|TRBV3-1/TRBV3-2|NA
CASSPRDRAEAFF
TGTGCCAGCAGCCCCCGGGACAGGGCTGAAGCTTTCTTT
>NA|TRBJ1-2|TRBV19|once
CASSIGEDGYTF
TGTGCCAGTAGTATTGGGGAGGACGGCTACACCTTC
>TRBD1|TRBJ1-2|TRBV5-6|few
CASSVFRDSYGYTF
TGTGCCAGCAGCGTGTTCCGGGACAGCTATGGCTACACCTTC
>NA|TRBJ1-1|TRBV27|NA
CASSFGGRTEAFF
TGTGCCAGCAGTTTCGGGGGGAGAACTGAAGCTTTCTTT
>NA|TRBJ1-1|TRBV5-5|NA
CASSLVKNTEAFF
TGTGCCAGCAGCTTGGTCAAGAACACTGAAGCTTTCTTT
>NA|TRBJ1-1|TRBV5-1|NA
CASSLSQGNTEAFF
TGCGCCAGCAGCTTGAGTCAGGGGAACACTGAAGCTTTCTTT
>NA|TRBJ2-1|TRBV30|once
CAWSVTGGDEQFF
TGTGCCTGGAGTGTAACAGGGGGGGATGAGCAGTTCTTC
>NA|TRBJ1-2|TRBV15|NA
CATSRDPGPYGYTF
TGTGCCACCAGCAGAGATCCGGGTCCCTATGGCTACACCTTC
>NA|TRBJ1-1|TRBV19|NA
CASRLWGDTEAFF
TGTGCCAGTAGACTGTGGGGCGACACTGAAGCTTTCTTT
>TRBD1|TRBJ2-7|TRBV6-5|NA
CASSSTGTGSYEQYF
TGTGCCAGCAGTTCGACCGGGACAGGGTCCTACGAGCAGTACTTC
>NA|TRBJ2-5|TRBV5-1|NA
CASSLAGGLETQYF
TGCGCCAGCAGCTTGGCGGGGGGCTTGGAGACCCAGTACTTC
>TRBD1|TRBJ1-4|TRBV5-1|NA
CASSLAWTGEEKLFF
TGCGCCAGCAGCCTAGCCTGGACAGGGGAGGAAAAACTGTTTTTT
>NA|TRBJ1-1|TRBV28|NA
CASSFFGLRQSNTEAFF
TGTGCCAGCAGTTTTTTTGGTCTTAGACAGTCTAACACTGAAGCTTTCTTT
>TRBD1|TRBJ2-3|TRBV23-1|NA
CASRHCRDRGGERDTQYF
TGCGCCAGCAGGCACTGCAGGGACAGGGGGGGCGAAAGGGATACGCAGTATTTT
>NA|TRBJ1-1|TRBV18|NA
CASSPSGGTAEAFF
TGTGCCAGCTCTCCTTCGGGGGGAACCGCTGAAGCTTTCTTT
>NA|TRBJ1-1|TRBV7-5|once
CARSWGQQNTEAFF
TGTGCCAGAAGCTGGGGACAGCAGAACACTGAAGCTTTCTTT
>TRBD1|TRBJ1-4|TRBV30|NA
CAWSSGRGTGEKLFF
TGTGCCTGGAGTTCGGGAAGAGGGACAGGGGAAAAACTGTTTTTT
>NA|TRBJ1-2|TRBV3-1/TRBV3-2|few
CASSQERHGGGGYTF
TGTGCCAGCAGCCAAGAGCGTCACGGGGGTGGTGGCTACACCTTC
>NA|TRBJ1-2|TRBV5-6|NA
CASSLGWAYTF
TGTGCCAGCAGCTTGGGATGGGCCTACACCTTC
>NA|TRBJ1-6|TRBV18|NA
CASSRASASNNSPLHF
TGTGCCAGCTCACGGGCGTCAGCCTCGAATAATTCACCCCTCCACTTT
>TRBD1|TRBJ2-1|TRBV29-1|NA
CSVDRTGDSGEQFF
TGCAGCGTTGATAGGACAGGGGACTCCGGGGAGCAGTTCTTC
>NA|TRBJ1-1|TRBV27|once
CAIKGGRNTEAFF
TGTGCCATCAAGGGGGGGCGAAACACTGAAGCTTTCTTT
>NA|TRBJ2-6|TRBV19|NA
CASSPLQGSYFGANVLTF
TGTGCCAGTAGTCCCCTACAGGGCTCTTACTTTGGGGCCAACGTCCTGACTTTC
>NA|TRBJ2-2|TRBV9|NA
CASSVGIGGDTGELFF
TGTGCCAGCAGCGTAGGGATAGGGGGTGACACCGGGGAGCTGTTTTTT
>TRBD2|TRBJ2-3|TRBV10-3|once
CAISERTSGTTDTQYF
TGTGCCATCAGTGAGCGGACTAGCGGAACGACAGATACGCAGTATTTT
>NA|TRBJ1-4|TRBV6-5|NA
CASRNRYSQNEKLFF
TGTGCCAGCAGGAACAGATACTCCCAAAATGAAAAACTGTTTTTT
>TRBD1|TRBJ1-2|TRBV3-1/TRBV3-2|once
CASSQDLGTAYGYTF
TGTGCCAGCAGCCAAGATCTGGGGACAGCATATGGCTACACCTTC
>NA|TRBJ2-7|TRBV4-1|once
CASSHRLSYEQYF
TGCGCCAGCAGCCACCGTTTGTCCTACGAGCAGTACTTC
>TRBD2|TRBJ2-2|TRBV7-9|NA
CASSGRLATGELFF
TGTGCCAGCAGCGGACGACTAGCGACCGGGGAGCTGTTTTTT
>NA|TRBJ1-4|TRBV12-3/TRBV12-4|NA
CASGQGLNEKLFF
TGTGCCAGCGGGCAGGGGCTTAATGAAAAACTGTTTTTT
>NA|TRBJ1-3|TRBV11-2|NA
CASSSLGLISGNTIYF
TGTGCCAGCAGCTCCCTGGGCCTGATCTCTGGAAACACCATATATTTT
>NA|TRBJ2-5|TRBV21-1|NA
CASSNMRSGGRWETQYF
TGTGCCAGCAGCAATATGAGGAGCGGGGGGCGCTGGGAGACCCAGTACTTC
>TRBD1|TRBJ2-2|TRBV5-1|NA
CASSLAADRVTGELFF
TGCGCCAGCAGCTTGGCCGCAGACAGGGTCACCGGGGAGCTGTTTTTT
>TRBD2|TRBJ2-1|TRBV24-1|NA
CATSDSSGGAHNEQFF
TGTGCCACCAGTGATTCTAGCGGGGGGGCCCACAATGAGCAGTTCTTC
>NA|TRBJ1-1|TRBV6-5|NA
CASIGAGGSEAFF
TGTGCCAGCATAGGTGCGGGGGGAAGTGAAGCTTTCTTT
>NA|TRBJ2-3|TRBV6-1|NA
CASTFGDTQYF
TGTGCCAGCACCTTCGGGGATACGCAGTATTTT
>NA|TRBJ1-5|TRBV6-5|NA
CASSRDSNQPQHF
TGTGCCAGCAGCCGCGATAGCAATCAGCCCCAGCATTTT
>NA|TRBJ2-1|TRBV7-8|once
CASIPASGYNEQFF
TGTGCCAGCATCCCCGCATCGGGCTACAATGAGCAGTTCTTC
>NA|TRBJ2-2|TRBV5-1|few
CASSLEGSNTGELFF
TGCGCCAGCAGCTTGGAAGGTAGCAACACCGGGGAGCTGTTTTTT
>TRBD2|TRBJ2-3|TRBV5-4|NA
CASSPRTSGVSTDTQYF
TGTGCCAGCAGCCCCCGGACTAGCGGGGTTAGCACAGATACGCAGTATTTT
>NA|TRBJ1-1|TRBV18|NA
CASSPPPRNTEAFF
TGTGCCAGCTCACCACCACCGAGGAACACTGAAGCTTTCTTT
>NA|TRBJ1-1|TRBV30|NA
CAWSPQTITVEAFF
TGTGCCTGGAGTCCCCAAACAATTACAGTCGAAGCTTTCTTT
>NA|TRBJ2-7|TRBV5-1|NA
CASSPDSAYEQYF
TGCGCCAGCAGCCCAGACAGTGCCTACGAGCAGTACTTC
>NA|TRBJ2-7|TRBV4-1|NA
CASRLDTQEIYEQYF
TGCGCCAGCAGACTGGACACTCAAGAAATCTACGAGCAGTACTTC
>NA|TRBJ1-4|TRBV2|NA
CASGKGGLNEKLFF
TGTGCCAGCGGCAAGGGAGGGCTTAATGAAAAACTGTTTTTT
>NA|TRBJ1-3|TRBV6-5|NA
CASSPGETSGNTIYF
TGTGCCAGCAGTCCCGGGGAGACCTCTGGAAACACCATATATTTT
>NA|TRBJ1-6|TRBV7-2|NA
CASSFGVESPLHF
TGTGCCAGCAGCTTCGGAGTTGAGTCACCCCTCCACTTT
>TRBD1|TRBJ2-3|TRBV5-8|NA
CASSYGLPGQRTDTQYF
TGTGCCAGCAGCTATGGACTTCCGGGACAGCGCACAGATACGCAGTATTTT